This T cell receptor beta chain is drawn from a study of PD-L1 blockade in urothelial cancer. On the study more broadly: From 0 to 3 prior chemotherapy regimens had been given to the patients. Study-level results: Prediction of better survival came from below-median pretreatment blood TCR clonality.

Spiked synthetic TCR analogs estimated absolute template abundance per PCR. Assay used: immunoSEQ multiplex PCR; TCRdb lists only in-frame clones, some missing. The top ten clones hold roughly 6% of a sample with 15,000 to 20,000 clones, about nine tenths of them seen once. A remark on this clone: Its antigen is as yet unknown.

Deletions cut 3 bases from V and 3 bases from J, with 15 bases between. Germline V CDR1 and CDR2: SGDLS, YYNGEE. The CDR3 has 16 residues. The sequences come from PBMCs, collected around atezolizumab (anti-PD-L1) treatment. This chain uses TRBV9 with TRBJ2-2, with D uncertain. The receptor's source is a man between 50 and 59 years old with urothelial cancer. CDR3 residues: CASSAVGDFHTGELFF. In DNA form, the CDR3 reads TGTGCCAGCAGCGCGGTTGGAGACTTCCACACCGGGGAGCTGTTTTTT. The entire variable domain, with the rest obtained from reference TRBV9 and TRBJ2-2, is as follows: DSGVTQTPKHLITATGQRVTLRCSPRSGDLSVYWYQQSLDQGLQFLIQYYNGEERAKGNILERFSAQQFPDLHSELNLSSLELGDSALYFCASSAVGDFHTGELFFGEGSRLTVL.